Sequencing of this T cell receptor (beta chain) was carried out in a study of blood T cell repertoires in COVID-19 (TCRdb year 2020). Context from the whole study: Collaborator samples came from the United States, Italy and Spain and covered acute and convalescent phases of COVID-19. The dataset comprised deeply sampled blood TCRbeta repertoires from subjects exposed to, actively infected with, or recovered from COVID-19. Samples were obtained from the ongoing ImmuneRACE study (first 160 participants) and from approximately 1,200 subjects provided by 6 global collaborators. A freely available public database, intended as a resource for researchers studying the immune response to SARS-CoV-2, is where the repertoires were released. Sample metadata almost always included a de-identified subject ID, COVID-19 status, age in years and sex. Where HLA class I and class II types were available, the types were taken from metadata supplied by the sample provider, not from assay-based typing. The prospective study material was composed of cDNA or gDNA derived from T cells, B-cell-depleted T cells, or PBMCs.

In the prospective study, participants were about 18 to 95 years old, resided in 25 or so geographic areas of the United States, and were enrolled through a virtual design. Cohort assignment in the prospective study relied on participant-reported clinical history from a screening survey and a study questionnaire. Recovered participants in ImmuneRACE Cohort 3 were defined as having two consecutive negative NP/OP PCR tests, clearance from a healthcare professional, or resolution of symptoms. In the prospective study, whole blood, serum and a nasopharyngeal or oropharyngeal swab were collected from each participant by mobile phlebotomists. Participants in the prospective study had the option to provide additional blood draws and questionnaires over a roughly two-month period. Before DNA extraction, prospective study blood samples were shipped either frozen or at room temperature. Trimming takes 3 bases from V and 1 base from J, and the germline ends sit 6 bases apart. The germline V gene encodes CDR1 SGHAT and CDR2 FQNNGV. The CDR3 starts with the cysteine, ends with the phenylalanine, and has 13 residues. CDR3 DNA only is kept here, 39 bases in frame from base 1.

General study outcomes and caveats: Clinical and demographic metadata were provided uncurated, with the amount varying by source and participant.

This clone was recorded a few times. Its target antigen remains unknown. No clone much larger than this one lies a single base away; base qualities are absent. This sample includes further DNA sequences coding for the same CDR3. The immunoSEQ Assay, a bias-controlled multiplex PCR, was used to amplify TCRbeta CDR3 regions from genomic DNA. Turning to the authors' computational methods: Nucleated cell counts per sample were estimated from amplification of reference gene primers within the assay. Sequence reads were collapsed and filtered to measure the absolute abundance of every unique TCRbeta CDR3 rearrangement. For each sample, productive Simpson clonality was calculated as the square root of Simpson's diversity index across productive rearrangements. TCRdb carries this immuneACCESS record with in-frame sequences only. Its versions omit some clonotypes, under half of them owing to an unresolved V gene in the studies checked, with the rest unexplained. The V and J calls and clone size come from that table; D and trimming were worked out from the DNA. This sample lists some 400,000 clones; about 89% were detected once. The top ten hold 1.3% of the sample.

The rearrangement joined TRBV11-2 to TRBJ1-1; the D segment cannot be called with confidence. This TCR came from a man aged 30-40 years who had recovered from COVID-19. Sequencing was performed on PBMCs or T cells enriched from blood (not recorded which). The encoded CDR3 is CASSLRENTEAFF. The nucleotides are TGTGCCAGCAGCTTGCGGGAGAACACTGAAGCTTTCTTT.